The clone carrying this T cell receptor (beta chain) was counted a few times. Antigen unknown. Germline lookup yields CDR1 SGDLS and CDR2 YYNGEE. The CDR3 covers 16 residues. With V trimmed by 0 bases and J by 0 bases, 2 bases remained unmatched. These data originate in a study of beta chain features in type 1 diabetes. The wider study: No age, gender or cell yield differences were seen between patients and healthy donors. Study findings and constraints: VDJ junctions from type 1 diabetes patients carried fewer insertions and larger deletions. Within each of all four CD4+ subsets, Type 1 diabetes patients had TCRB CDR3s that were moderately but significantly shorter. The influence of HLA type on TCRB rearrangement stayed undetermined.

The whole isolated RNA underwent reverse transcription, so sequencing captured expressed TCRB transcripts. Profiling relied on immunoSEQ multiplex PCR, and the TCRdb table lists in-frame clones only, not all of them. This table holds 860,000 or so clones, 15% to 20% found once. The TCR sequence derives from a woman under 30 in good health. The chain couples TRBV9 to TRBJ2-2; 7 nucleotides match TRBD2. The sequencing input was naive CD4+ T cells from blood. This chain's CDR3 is CASSVGTSANTGELFF. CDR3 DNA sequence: TGTGCCAGCAGCGTAGGAACTAGCGCGAACACCGGGGAGCTGTTTTTT.